The 25 T cell receptor beta chains in this list originate from one sample, sequenced in a study of T cell responses to AZD1222 COVID-19 vaccine. TCRdb's copy holds only in-frame clones and misses some; the assay was immunoSEQ multiplex PCR. The table includes approximately 45,000 clones, roughly 90% detected once. The sample consisted of peripheral blood, taken 28 days after the second AZD1222 dose. The receptors stem from an adult who received the AZD1222 COVID-19 vaccine.

The DNA for the CDR3 is TGTGCCAGCAGCCGAACAGCGTATGGGGCGCCCCAGCATTTT. Translating gives CASSRTAYGAPQHF. This chain joins TRBV6-5 and TRBJ1-5, with D possibly matching TRBD1 (5 bases). The CDR3 loop spans 14 amino acids. Germline V gene lookup returns CDR1 MNHEY and CDR2 SVGAGI. V lost 6 bases and J 9 bases, leaving 18 bases between the germline ends.

V usage is TRBV7-9 and J usage is TRBJ1-2; the D is unclear. The V end was cut by 4 bases, the J end by 9 bases, with 21 bases between. The CDR3 loop spans 15 amino acids. Germline CDR1 reads SEHNR; CDR2 reads FQNEAQ (reference sequence). CDR3 nucleotides: TGTGCCAGCAGCTCGGCTCCGGGCCCCTCGCGGAGCTACACCTTC. Translating it yields CASSSAPGPSRSYTF.

The V call is TRBV7-2, the J call TRBJ2-3, with D possibly TRBD2 on 6 matching bases. The CDR3 sequence is 15 residues long. Per germline, CDR1 SGHTA and CDR2 FQGNSA. The V end was cut by 6 bases, the J end by 3 bases, with 16 bases between. CDR3 DNA: TGTGCCAGCAGTCCCCCGGGACTCCAGACAGATACGCAGTATTTT. Residues: CASSPPGLQTDTQYF.

The chain joins TRBV30 to TRBJ1-5; D may be TRBD1 (6 bases). Looked up from germline, CDR1 is GTSNPN and CDR2 is SVGIG (reference sequence). This CDR3 has 17 residues. Trimming removed 3 bases from V and 4 bases from J, with 22 bases in between. CDR3 bases: TGTGCCTGGAGCTCTTGGGACACCAGATTCCTTAATCAGCCCCAGCATTTT. Encoded protein: CAWSSWDTRFLNQPQHF.

The chain has TRBV19 and TRBJ1-1, with D maybe TRBD1 (5 bases). Germline values: CDR1 LNHDA, CDR2 SQIVND (reference sequence). Trimming cost V 0 bases and J 5 bases, with 13 bases left between them. The CDR3 has 15 residues. The CDR3 spells CASSIERWGETEAFF. Here the CDR3 DNA reads TGTGCCAGTAGTATAGAGAGATGGGGGGAAACTGAAGCTTTCTTT. Variable domain in full (rest from reference TRBV19 and TRBJ1-1): DGGITQSPKYLFRKEGQNVTLSCEQNLNHDAMYWYRQDPGQGLRLIYYSQIVNDFQKGDIAEGYSVSREKKESFPLTVTSAQKNPTAFYLCASSIERWGETEAFFGQGTRLTVV.

The rearrangement links TRBV10-1 to TRBJ2-7; D is uncertain. The CDR3 totals 13 residues. Trimming stripped 2 bases from V and 2 bases from J, with 7 bases between. CDR1 WNHNN and CDR2 SYGVQD come from the germline V gene (reference sequence). The CDR3 nucleotides read TGCGCCAGCAGTGAGACCAGCGCCTACGAGCAGTACTTC. It codes for CASSETSAYEQYF.

The chain carries TRBV27 and TRBJ2-1; D may be TRBD1 or TRBD2 (5 bases each). Germline CDR1 is MNHEY and CDR2 is SMNVEV (reference sequence). The CDR3 is 15 amino acids. The ends were cut back, 2 bases at V and 4 bases at J, with 12 bases in the middle. The CDR3 nucleotides read TGTGCCAGCAGTTTACTGGGGGTCCATTACAATGAGCAGTTCTTC. Its translation is CASSLLGVHYNEQFF.

In this sample, this clone turned up a few times. The chain uses TRBV4-3 and TRBJ2-7; perhaps TRBD2 as D (5 bases). The CDR3 is 15 residues long. V was clipped by 4 bases and J by 2 bases, with 15 bases between them. From germline, CDR1 is LGHNA and CDR2 YSLEER. CDR3 sequence (DNA): TGCGCCAGCAGCCCCTTCAGCGGATCCCCCTACGAGCAGTACTTC. It codes for CASSPFSGSPYEQYF.

This clone was observed once. The V and J genes are TRBV15 and TRBJ2-1; the D is unclear. Trimming pared 0 bases from V and 0 bases from J, leaving 15 bases between. This CDR3 has 18 residues. CDR1 LNHNV and CDR2 YYDKDF come from the germline V gene (reference sequence). CDR3 region: CATSRDRPGRISYNEQFF. CDR3 DNA sequence: TGTGCCACCAGCAGAGATCGCCCGGGTAGGATCTCCTACAATGAGCAGTTCTTC.

The chain recombines TRBV27 with TRBJ1-4; TRBD1 aligns across 9 bases. Germline V gene data show CDR1 as MNHEY and CDR2 as SMNVEV (reference sequence). V shed 5 bases, J shed 7 bases, and the junction held 11 bases outside the gene matches. The CDR3 is made up of 16 amino acids. CDR3 in DNA: TGTGCCAGCAGTCTCACCTACGGACAGGGGCGTGAAAAACTGTTTTTT. This gives the protein CASSLTYGQGREKLFF.

Turning to this clone: The same CDR3 is also encoded by other DNA sequences in this sample. The rearrangement uses TRBV20-1 and TRBJ2-3; 9 bases are shared with TRBD2. Trimming cost V 3 bases and J 6 bases; bases outside gene matches: 10. The CDR3 runs 15 residues. Germline V gene sequence: CDR1 DFQATT, CDR2 SNEGSKA (reference sequence). CDR3 protein: CSASLAGGPGDTQYF. As DNA, the CDR3 is TGCAGTGCTAGTCTTGCGGGAGGGCCAGGGGATACGCAGTATTTT.

The DNA for the CDR3 is TGTGCCTGGAGACAGAGCTCCTACAATGAGCAGTTCTTC. Protein product: CAWRQSSYNEQFF. The J gene is TRBJ2-1, the V gene TRBV30; D gene unclear. Germline V gene data show CDR1 as GTSNPN and CDR2 as SVGIG (reference sequence). V was pared by 3 bases and J by 0 bases, with 6 bases between. The CDR3 is 13 amino acids.

V gene TRBV19 combines with J gene TRBJ1-1; 9 bases are a match to TRBD1. The CDR3 length is 13 residues. Looked up from germline, CDR1 is LNHDA and CDR2 is SQIVND (reference sequence). V shed 6 bases and J 6 bases; nucleotides not matched to a gene: 5. The CDR3 loop reads CASSRQGVAEAFF. The CDR3 DNA is TGTGCCAGTAGCAGACAGGGGGTGGCTGAAGCTTTCTTT.

This clone turned up a few times. This rearrangement joins TRBV4-1 to TRBJ1-4, with 9 bases identical to TRBD1. Trimming took 4 bases from V and 6 from J; bases not matched to a gene: 6. The CDR3 spans 15 residues. CDR1 is MGHRA, CDR2 YSYEKL, per germline. The CDR3 is CASSLLQGAHEKLFF. The CDR3 DNA is TGCGCCAGCAGCCTCCTACAGGGGGCGCATGAAAAACTGTTTTTT.

J is TRBJ2-3 and V is TRBV24-1, with D uncertain. From germline, CDR1 is KGHDR and CDR2 SFDVKD. Trimming removed 10 bases at V and 3 bases at J, with 10 bases between. The CDR3 runs 12 residues. CDR3 sequence: CATQSETDTQYF. The CDR3 nucleotides read TGTGCCACTCAGTCGGAGACAGATACGCAGTATTTT.

The rearrangement joins TRBV29-1 to TRBJ1-5; D may be TRBD1 (6 bases). This CDR3 has 14 residues. The V end was cut by 7 bases, the J end by 2 bases, with 15 bases between. Germline V gene data show CDR1 as SQVTM and CDR2 as ANQGSEA. The DNA for the CDR3 is TGCAGCGCCACCACTGGGGGCGGCAATCAGCCCCAGCATTTT. Its protein product is CSATTGGGNQPQHF.

The J gene is TRBJ2-3, the V gene TRBV5-1; 7 bases are shared with TRBD2. The germline gives CDR1 SGHRS, CDR2 YFSETQ. The CDR3 spans 14 residues. Trimming at V came to 4 bases and at J to 2 bases, leaving 4 bases not matched to a gene. In DNA, the CDR3 is TGCGCCAGCAGCAGCGGGGACCTCACAGATACGCAGTATTTT. Protein: CASSSGDLTDTQYF.

The genes are TRBV12-3 or TRBV12-4 and TRBJ2-1, with 8 bases identical to TRBD2. The V and J ends lost 8 bases and 9 bases, in that order; junction bases with no gene match: 6. The CDR3 runs 12 residues. CDR3 DNA sequence: TGTGCCAGCGGGCGGGAGGTAGGTGAGCAGTTCTTC. The encoded protein is CASGREVGEQFF.

The chain employs TRBV4-1 and TRBJ1-2; a weak D match, TRBD1 (5 bases). The CDR3 consists of 16 residues. Trimming removed 0 bases at V and 3 bases at J, with 14 bases between. Germline V gene sequence: CDR1 MGHRA, CDR2 YSYEKL. The CDR3 coding sequence is TGCGCCAGCAGCCAAGATCGAGACAGAAACTACTATGGCTACACCTTC. Amino acids: CASSQDRDRNYYGYTF.

The V and J genes are TRBV6-5 and TRBJ1-4, with TRBD1 as a possible D gene (5 bases). The germline CDR1 and CDR2 sequences are MNHEY and SVGAGI. The CDR3 is 14 amino acids. V was clipped by 6 bases and J by 2 bases, with 10 bases between them. This CDR3 reads CASRETETNEKLFF. As DNA, the CDR3 is TGTGCCAGCAGGGAGACAGAGACTAATGAAAAACTGTTTTTT.

The chain joins TRBV30 to TRBJ2-1; 13 bases line up with TRBD2. V dropped 1 base and J dropped 0; count of bases not matched to a gene: 6. This CDR3 comprises 18 residues. Per germline, CDR1 GTSNPN and CDR2 SVGIG (reference sequence). The CDR3: CAWSGLAGGGSSYNEQFF. In DNA form, the CDR3 reads TGTGCCTGGAGTGGACTAGCGGGAGGAGGTAGCTCCTACAATGAGCAGTTCTTC.

This sequence joins TRBV27 and TRBJ1-5, with 8 bases fitting TRBD1. Unmatched junction bases numbered 3, after V lost 5 bases and J lost 0 bases. This CDR3 contains 15 residues. CDR1 is MNHEY and CDR2 is SMNVEV in the germline V gene (reference sequence). In DNA form, the CDR3 reads TGTGCCAGCAGTCTACAGGGGGATAGCAATCAGCCCCAGCATTTT. Protein: CASSLQGDSNQPQHF.

The CDR3 DNA sequence: TGTGCCAGCAGTTACGGGCCTTATGGCTACACCTTC. It codes for CASSYGPYGYTF. The chain recombines TRBV6-5 with TRBJ1-2; D gene uncertain. The CDR3 contains 12 residues. V lost 2 bases to trimming and J lost 5 bases, with 6 bases between them. Looked up from germline, CDR1 is MNHEY and CDR2 is SVGAGI.

V is TRBV12-3 or TRBV12-4 and J is TRBJ2-5; D is ambiguous. The CDR3 runs 13 residues. V shed 6 bases and J shed 2 bases, with 10 bases lying between them. CDR3 amino acids: CASSPRPQETQYF. For the CDR3, the DNA is TGTGCCAGCAGCCCCAGGCCTCAAGAGACCCAGTACTTC.

This clone was seen once. V and J are TRBV4-1 and TRBJ2-2; D tentatively fits TRBD1 or TRBD2 (6 bases each). This CDR3 spans 17 amino acids. The germline V and J ends were trimmed by 1 base and 3 bases, with 15 bases remaining between them. CDR1 and CDR2 from the germline V gene are MGHRA and YSYEKL. The CDR3 here is CASSQGYGGWDTGELFF. The CDR3 coding sequence is TGCGCCAGCAGCCAAGGTTACGGGGGCTGGGACACCGGGGAGCTGTTTTTT.